Listed below are T cell receptor beta chains from one sample, sequenced in a study of blood T cell repertoires in COVID-19. Here immunoSEQ multiplex PCR was the method, and the copy in TCRdb shows in-frame clones only, minus some. The sample lists 65,000 to 95,000 clones; 91% were seen once. The sample taken for sequencing was peripheral blood. All receptors come from a man between 50 and 59 years old with COVID-19, enrolled during active disease. Both conserved end residues are trimmed from each CDR3.

CDR3	V
ASSPGGTADTQY	TRBV5-1
ASSIITGGYAQPQH	TRBV19
ASSLDSTKIQY	TRBV5-4
ASSQVSSGGNQPQH	TRBV4-1
ASSQDLTDSSGYT	TRBV3-1/TRBV3-2
ASSLRGHEQF	TRBV5-1
ASSTSGRYDTQY	TRBV6-5
SGLGGMNTEAF	TRBV29-1
ASSDNRDSTTNEKLF	TRBV28
ASSFFQQGAAF	TRBV7-2
TSSTRTPGEGEGKNIQY	TRBV4-2
ASGRYTGDTEAF	TRBV11-2
SARDSEKLF	TRBV20-1
ASSMQGGTDTQY	TRBV19
ASSRMTGEEAF	TRBV12-3/TRBV12-4
ASSLSAGGTAGELF	TRBV5-1